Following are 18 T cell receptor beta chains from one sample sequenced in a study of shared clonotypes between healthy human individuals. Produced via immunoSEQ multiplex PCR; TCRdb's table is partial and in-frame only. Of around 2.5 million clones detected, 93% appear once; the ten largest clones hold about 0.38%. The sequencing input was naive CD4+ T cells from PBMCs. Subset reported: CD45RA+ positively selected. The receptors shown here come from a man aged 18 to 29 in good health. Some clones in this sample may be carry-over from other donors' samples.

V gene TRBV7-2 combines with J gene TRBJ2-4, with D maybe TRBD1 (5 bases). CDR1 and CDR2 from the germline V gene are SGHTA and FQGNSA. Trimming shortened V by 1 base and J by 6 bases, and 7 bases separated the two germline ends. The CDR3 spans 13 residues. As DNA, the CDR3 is TGTGCCAGCAGCTTAGGACAGAGAAACATTCAGTACTTC. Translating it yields CASSLGQRNIQYF.

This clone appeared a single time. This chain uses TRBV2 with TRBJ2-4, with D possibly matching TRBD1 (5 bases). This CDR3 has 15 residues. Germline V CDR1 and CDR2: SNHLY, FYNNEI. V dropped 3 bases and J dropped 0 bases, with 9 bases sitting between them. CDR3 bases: TGTGCCAGCAGTGAGAACAGGCTAGCCAAAAACATTCAGTACTTC. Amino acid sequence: CASSENRLAKNIQYF.

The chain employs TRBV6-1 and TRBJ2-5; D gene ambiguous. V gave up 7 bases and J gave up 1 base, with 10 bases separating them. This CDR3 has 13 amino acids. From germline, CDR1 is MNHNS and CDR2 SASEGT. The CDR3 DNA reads TGTGCCAGCATGTTAGGGCTCCAAGAGACCCAGTACTTC. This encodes CASMLGLQETQYF.

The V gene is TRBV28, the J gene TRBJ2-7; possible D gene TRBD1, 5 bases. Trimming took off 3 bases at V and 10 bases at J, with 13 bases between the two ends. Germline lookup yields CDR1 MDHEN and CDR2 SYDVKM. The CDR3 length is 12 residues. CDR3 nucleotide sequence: TGTGCCAGCAGTTTGGTACAGGCCTCCCAGTACTTC. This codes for CASSLVQASQYF. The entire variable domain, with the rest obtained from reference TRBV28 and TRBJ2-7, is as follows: DVKVTQSSRYLVKRTGEKVFLECVQDMDHENMFWYRQDPGLGLRLIYFSYDVKMKEKGDIPEGYSVSREKKERFSLILESASTNQTSMYLCASSLVQASQYFGPGTRLTVT.

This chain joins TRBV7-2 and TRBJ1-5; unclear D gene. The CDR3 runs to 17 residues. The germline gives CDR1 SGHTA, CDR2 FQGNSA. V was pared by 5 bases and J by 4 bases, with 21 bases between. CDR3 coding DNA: TGTGCCAGCAGCGTGTCCCGCCCGGGAACCATTAATCAGCCCCAGCATTTT. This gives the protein CASSVSRPGTINQPQHF.

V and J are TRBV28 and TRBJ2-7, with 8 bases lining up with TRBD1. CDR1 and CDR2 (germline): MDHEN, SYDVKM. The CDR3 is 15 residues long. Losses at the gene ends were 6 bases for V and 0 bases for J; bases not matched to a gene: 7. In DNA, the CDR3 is TGTGCCAGCAGCCGATTTACAGGGGGCTCCTACGAGCAGTACTTC. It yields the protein CASSRFTGGSYEQYF.

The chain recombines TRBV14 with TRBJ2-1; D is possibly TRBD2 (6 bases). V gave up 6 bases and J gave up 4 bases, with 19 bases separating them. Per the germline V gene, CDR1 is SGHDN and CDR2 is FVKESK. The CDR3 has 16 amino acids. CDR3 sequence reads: CASSLLDQRVYNEQFF. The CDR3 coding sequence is TGTGCCAGCAGTTTACTGGACCAGCGGGTTTACAATGAGCAGTTCTTC.

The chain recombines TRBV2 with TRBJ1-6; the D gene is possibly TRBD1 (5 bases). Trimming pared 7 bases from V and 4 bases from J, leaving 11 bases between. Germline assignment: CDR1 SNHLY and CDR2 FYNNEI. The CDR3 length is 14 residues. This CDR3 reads CASTTQGYNSPLHF. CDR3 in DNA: TGTGCCAGCACCACGCAGGGTTATAATTCACCCCTCCACTTT.

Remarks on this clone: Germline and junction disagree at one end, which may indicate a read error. CDR3 DNA sequence: TGTGCCAGCAGCCCGGGACAAAGGAACGCTGAAGCTTTCTTT. Translation gives CASSPGQRNAEAFF. The genes are TRBV11-2 and TRBJ1-1; D is perhaps TRBD1 (6 bases). The CDR3 spans 14 residues. Looked up from germline, CDR1 is SGHAT and CDR2 is FQNNGV.

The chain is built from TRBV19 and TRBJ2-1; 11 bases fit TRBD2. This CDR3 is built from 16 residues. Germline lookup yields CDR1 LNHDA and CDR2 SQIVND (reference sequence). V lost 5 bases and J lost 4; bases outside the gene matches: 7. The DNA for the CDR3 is TGTGCCAGTAGTTCTCCCGGGACTAGCGGTTACAATGAGCAGTTCTTC. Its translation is CASSSPGTSGYNEQFF.

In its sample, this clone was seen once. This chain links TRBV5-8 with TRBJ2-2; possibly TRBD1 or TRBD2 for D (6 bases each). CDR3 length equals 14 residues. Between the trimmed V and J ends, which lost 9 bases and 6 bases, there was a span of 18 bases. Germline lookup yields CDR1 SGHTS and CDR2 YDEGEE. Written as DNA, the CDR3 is TGTGCCACCTACCGCATCCGGGGGCCCGGGGAGCTGTTTTTT. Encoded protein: CATYRIRGPGELFF.

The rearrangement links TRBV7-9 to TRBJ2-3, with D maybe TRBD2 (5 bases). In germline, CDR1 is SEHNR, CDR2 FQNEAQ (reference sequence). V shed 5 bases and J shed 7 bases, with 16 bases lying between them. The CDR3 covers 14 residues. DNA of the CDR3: TGTGCCAGCAGCGAACTACTAGAGTCAAATACGCAGTATTTT. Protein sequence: CASSELLESNTQYF.

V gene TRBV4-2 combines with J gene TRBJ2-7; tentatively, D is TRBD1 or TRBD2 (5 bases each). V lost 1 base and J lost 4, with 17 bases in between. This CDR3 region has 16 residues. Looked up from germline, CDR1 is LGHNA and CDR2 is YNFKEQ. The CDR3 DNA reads TGTGCCAGCAGCCAAGGGGGACGTACCTCCCGGTACGAGCAGTACTTC. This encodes CASSQGGRTSRYEQYF.

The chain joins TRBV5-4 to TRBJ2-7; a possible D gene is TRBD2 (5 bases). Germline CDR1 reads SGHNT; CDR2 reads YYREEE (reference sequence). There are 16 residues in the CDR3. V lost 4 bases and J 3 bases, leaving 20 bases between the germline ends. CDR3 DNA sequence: TGTGCCAGCAGCCCCCATGGAGAGACCAGCGGCTACGAGCAGTACTTC. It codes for CASSPHGETSGYEQYF.

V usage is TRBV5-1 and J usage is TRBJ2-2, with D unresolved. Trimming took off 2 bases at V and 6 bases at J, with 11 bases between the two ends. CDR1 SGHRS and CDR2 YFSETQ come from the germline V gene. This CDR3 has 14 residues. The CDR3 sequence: CASSLVEVSGELFF. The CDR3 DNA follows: TGCGCCAGCAGCTTAGTAGAAGTCTCCGGGGAGCTGTTTTTT.

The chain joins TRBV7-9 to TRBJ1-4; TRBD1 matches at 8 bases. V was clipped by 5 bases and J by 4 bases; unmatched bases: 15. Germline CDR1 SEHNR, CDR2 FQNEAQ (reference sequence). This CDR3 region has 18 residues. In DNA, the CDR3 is TGTGCCAGCAGCACGGGACAGGCGGCCTTATCCATTAATGAAAAACTGTTTTTT. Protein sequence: CASSTGQAALSINEKLFF.

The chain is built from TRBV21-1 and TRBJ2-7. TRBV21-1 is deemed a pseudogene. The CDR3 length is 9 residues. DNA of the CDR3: TGTGCCAGCACCCGGCCCCTCTGCTTC. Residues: CASTRPLCF.

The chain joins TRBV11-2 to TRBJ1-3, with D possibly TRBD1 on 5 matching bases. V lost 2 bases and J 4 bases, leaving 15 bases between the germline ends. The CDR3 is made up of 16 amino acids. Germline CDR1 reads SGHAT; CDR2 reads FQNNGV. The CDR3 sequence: CASSLTTGTGGNTIYF. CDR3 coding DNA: TGTGCCAGCAGCTTAACAACAGGCACGGGAGGAAACACCATATATTTT.